This TCR beta chain was identified in a study of beta chain features in type 1 diabetes. Study observations and caveats: Type 1 diabetes patients showed fewer insertions and more deletions at VDJ junctions.

Concerning this clone itself: Its antigen is unknown.

Sequencing targeted expressed TCRB transcripts, as all isolated RNA had been reverse transcribed. TCRdb's table, derived via immunoSEQ multiplex PCR, lists solely in-frame clones and lacks some. The sample has some 40,000 clones, around 49% seen once; the top ten hold 0.6% to 0.9%. Each of the CD4+ naive, central memory, regulatory and stem cell-like memory populations was sorted via CD45RO/CCR7/CD25/CD127/CD95/CD27. The purity of all sorted populations exceeded 95%. This clonotype was obtained from a woman aged 18-29 years in good health. The sample comprised central memory CD4+ T cells from blood.

CDR3 amino acids: CATKLEGSGGLPYEQYF. CDR3 in DNA: TGTGCCACCAAGTTAGAGGGATCGGGAGGGTTACCCTACGAGCAGTACTTC. The V call is TRBV2, the J call TRBJ2-7, with TRBD2 matching 8 bases. CDR3 size: 17 residues. V lost 10 bases to trimming and J lost 2 bases; unmatched junction nucleotides: 19. Germline CDR1 and CDR2: SNHLY and FYNNEI. The full variable domain, with the rest looked up from reference TRBV2 and TRBJ2-7, is EPEVTQTPSHQVTQMGQEVILRCVPISNHLYFYWYRQILGQKVEFLVSFYNNEISEKSEIFDDQFSVERPDGSNFTLKIRSTKLEDSAMYFCATKLEGSGGLPYEQYFGPGTRLTVT.